This TCR beta chain derives from a study of blood T cells in healthy people across ages. A second PCR, run for about 7 to 11 cycles, used a sample-barcoded 5' primer plus a J-beta primer mix. Each CDR3 protein gets one entry after TCRdb re-called the 5' RACE reads with MiXCR. The sample shows about 560,000 distinct CDR3 sequences, about 27% of them seen only once. V was clipped by 5 bases and J by 8 bases, with 15 bases between them. Germline loops: CDR1 LNHNV, CDR2 YYDKDF (reference sequence). This CDR3 is 14 amino acids long. The data were also submitted as part of a second study, on T cells of mothers and their children.

Sequenced material: blood. The rearrangement joins TRBV15 to TRBJ1-4; tentatively, D is TRBD1 (5 bases). This TCR was recovered from a boy aged 2 to 9 in good health. The CDR3 DNA reads TGTGCCACCAGCCGGGGGGGGTCCGGAGAAAAACTGTTTTTT. Translation: CATSRGGSGEKLFF.